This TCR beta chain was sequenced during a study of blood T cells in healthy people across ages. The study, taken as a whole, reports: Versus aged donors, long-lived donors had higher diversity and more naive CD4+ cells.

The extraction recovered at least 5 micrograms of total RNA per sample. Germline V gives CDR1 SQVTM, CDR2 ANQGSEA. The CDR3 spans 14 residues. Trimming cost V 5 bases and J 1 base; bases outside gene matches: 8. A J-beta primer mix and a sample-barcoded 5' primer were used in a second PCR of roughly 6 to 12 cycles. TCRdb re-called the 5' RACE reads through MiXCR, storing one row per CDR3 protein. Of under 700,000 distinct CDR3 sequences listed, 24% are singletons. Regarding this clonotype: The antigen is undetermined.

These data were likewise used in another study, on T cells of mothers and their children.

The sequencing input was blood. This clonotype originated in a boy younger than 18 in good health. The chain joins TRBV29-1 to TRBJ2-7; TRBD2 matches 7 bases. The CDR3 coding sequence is TGCAGCGTTAGGCGGGGGATTCGGTCCTACGAGCAGTACTTC. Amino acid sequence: CSVRRGIRSYEQYF.